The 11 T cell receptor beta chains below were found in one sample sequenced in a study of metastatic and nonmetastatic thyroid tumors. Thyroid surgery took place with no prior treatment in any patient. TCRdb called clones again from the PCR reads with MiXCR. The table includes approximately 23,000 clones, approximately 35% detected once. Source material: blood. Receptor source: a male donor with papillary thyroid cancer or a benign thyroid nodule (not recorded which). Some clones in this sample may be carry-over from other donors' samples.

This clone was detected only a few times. CDR3: CASSYSSGFMNTEAFF. CDR3 nucleotide sequence: TGTGCCAGCAGTTACTCGTCAGGGTTCATGAACACTGAAGCTTTCTTT. This sequence joins TRBV28 and TRBJ1-1; possible D gene TRBD1, 5 bases. This CDR3 has 16 amino acids. Trimming left V 4 bases short and J 0 bases short, with 15 bases between. Germline V CDR1 and CDR2: MDHEN, SYDVKM.

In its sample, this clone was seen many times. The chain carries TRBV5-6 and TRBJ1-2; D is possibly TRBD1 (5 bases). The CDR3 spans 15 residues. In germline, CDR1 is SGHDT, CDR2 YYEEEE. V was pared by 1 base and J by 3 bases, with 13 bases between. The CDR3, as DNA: TGTGCCAGCAGCTTGAAGTCAGGGAGTGACTATGGCTACACCTTC. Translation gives CASSLKSGSDYGYTF.

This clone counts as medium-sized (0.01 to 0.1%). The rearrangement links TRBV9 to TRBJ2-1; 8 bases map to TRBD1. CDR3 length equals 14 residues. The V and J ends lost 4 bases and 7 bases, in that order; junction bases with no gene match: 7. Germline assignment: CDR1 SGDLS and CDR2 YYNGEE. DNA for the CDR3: TGTGCCAGCAGCCCCGCCTACAGGGGGAATGAGCAGTTCTTC. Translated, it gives CASSPAYRGNEQFF.

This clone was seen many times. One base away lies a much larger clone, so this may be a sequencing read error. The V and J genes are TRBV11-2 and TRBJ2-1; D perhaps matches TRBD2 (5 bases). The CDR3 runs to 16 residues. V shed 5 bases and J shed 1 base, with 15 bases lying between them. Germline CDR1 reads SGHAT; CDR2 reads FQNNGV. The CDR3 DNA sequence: TGTGCCAGCAGCACCCGGGGAGCGGTTTCCTACAATGAGCAGTTCTTC. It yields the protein CASSTRGAVSYNEQFF.

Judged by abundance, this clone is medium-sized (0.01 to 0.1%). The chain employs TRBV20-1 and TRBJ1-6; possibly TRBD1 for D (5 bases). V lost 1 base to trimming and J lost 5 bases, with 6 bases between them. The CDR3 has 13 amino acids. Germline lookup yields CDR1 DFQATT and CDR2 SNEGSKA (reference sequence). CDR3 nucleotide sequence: TGCAGTGCTAGAGTGGGGGATAATTCACCCCTCCACTTT. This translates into CSARVGDNSPLHF.

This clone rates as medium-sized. The DNA of the CDR3 is TGTGCCAGCAGTTACTCGGGGGGAGAGACCCAGTACTTC. It encodes CASSYSGGETQYF. This chain connects TRBV6-5 to TRBJ2-5, with TRBD2 as a possible D gene (6 bases). CDR1 is MNHEY, CDR2 SVGAGI, per germline. V was pared by 0 bases and J by 4 bases, with 6 bases between. This CDR3 has 13 residues.

The CDR3 DNA sequence: TGTGCCAGCAGCCCAGGGGGCCCCTATGGCTACACCTTC. Its translation: CASSPGGPYGYTF. The rearrangement joins TRBV11-2 to TRBJ1-2; 8 bases are shared with TRBD1. This CDR3 is 13 amino acids long. Trimming at V came to 5 bases and at J to 4 bases, leaving 3 bases not matched to a gene. Germline V gene lookup returns CDR1 SGHAT and CDR2 FQNNGV.

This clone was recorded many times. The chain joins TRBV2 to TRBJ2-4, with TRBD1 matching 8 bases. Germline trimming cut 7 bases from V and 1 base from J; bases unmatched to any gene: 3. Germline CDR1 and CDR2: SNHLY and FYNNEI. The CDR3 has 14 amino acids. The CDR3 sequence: CASNAGGAKNIQYF. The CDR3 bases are TGTGCCAGCAATGCAGGGGGCGCCAAAAACATTCAGTACTTC.

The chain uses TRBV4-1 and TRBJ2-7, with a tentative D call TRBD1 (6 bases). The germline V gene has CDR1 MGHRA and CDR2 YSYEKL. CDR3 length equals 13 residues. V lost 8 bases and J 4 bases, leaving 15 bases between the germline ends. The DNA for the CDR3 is TGCGCCAGCTCTCCCGGACAGATTTACGAGCAGTACTTC. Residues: CASSPGQIYEQYF.

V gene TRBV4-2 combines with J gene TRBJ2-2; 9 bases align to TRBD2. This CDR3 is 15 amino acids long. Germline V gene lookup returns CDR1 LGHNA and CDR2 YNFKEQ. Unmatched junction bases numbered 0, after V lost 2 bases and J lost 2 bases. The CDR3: CASSQLAGNTGELFF. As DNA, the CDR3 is TGTGCCAGCAGCCAACTAGCGGGAAACACCGGGGAGCTGTTTTTT.

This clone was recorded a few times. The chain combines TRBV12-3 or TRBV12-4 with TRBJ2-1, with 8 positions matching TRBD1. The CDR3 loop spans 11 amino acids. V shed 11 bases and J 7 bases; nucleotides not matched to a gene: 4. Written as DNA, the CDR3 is TGTGCCTCCCACAGGGGGAATGAGCAGTTCTTC. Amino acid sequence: CASHRGNEQFF.